These T cell receptor beta chains were read from a single sample in a study of shared T cell receptors in the human thymus. Assay used: immunoSEQ multiplex PCR; TCRdb lists only in-frame clones, some missing. In the table there are hundreds of thousands of clones, around 89% of which are singletons. These data were likewise used in another study, on human thymus T cells.

Sequenced: thymocytes. The source of these receptors is a boy under two years old with a congenital heart defect. Each CDR3 is given with its conserved first and last residue. D genes are given only for firm matches. A row's size may be missing; if present it is once, few, many or a size class.

clone_size: .
d_call: TRBD2
j_call: TRBJ2-7
cdr3_length: 15
v_call: TRBV18
cdr3_nt: TGTGCCAGCTCACCGGGGGCGGGAGGGCCATCCGAGCAGTACTTC
cdr3_aa: CASSPGAGGPSEQYF

clone_size: .
d_call: .
j_call: TRBJ2-2
cdr3_length: 15
v_call: TRBV7-9
cdr3_nt: TGTGCCAGCAGCTTAGCGGGACTCGGGGCCGGGGAGCTGTTTTTT
cdr3_aa: CASSLAGLGAGELFF

clone_size: .
d_call: .
j_call: TRBJ1-4
cdr3_length: 19
v_call: TRBV2
cdr3_nt: TGTGCCAGCAGTGAATATCGGGATAGAGGGGGAACAACTAATGAAAAACTGTTTTTT
cdr3_aa: CASSEYRDRGGTTNEKLFF

clone_size: .
d_call: TRBD2
j_call: TRBJ2-7
cdr3_length: 14
v_call: TRBV19
cdr3_nt: TGTGCCAGTAGTCTAGCGGGAGGAACCTACGAGCAGTACTTC
cdr3_aa: CASSLAGGTYEQYF

clone_size: few
d_call: TRBD1
j_call: TRBJ2-3
cdr3_length: 15
v_call: TRBV5-5
cdr3_nt: TGTGCCAGCAGTTGGGAGGCAGGGGGCGCAGATACGCAGTATTTT
cdr3_aa: CASSWEAGGADTQYF

clone_size: .
d_call: .
j_call: TRBJ2-1
cdr3_length: 17
v_call: TRBV29-1
cdr3_nt: TGCAGCGTTTGGGCCGCTTTAGCGGTTGCTGAGTCGCGTGAGCAGTTCTTC
cdr3_aa: CSVWAALAVAESREQFF

clone_size: .
d_call: TRBD2
j_call: TRBJ2-7
cdr3_length: 16
v_call: TRBV6-6
cdr3_nt: TGTGCCAGCAGTCACGTCGAAGTAGCGGGTTCCTACGAGCAGTACTTC
cdr3_aa: CASSHVEVAGSYEQYF

clone_size: .
d_call: TRBD2
j_call: TRBJ2-1
cdr3_length: 16
v_call: TRBV2
cdr3_nt: TGTGCCAGCAGTCCGACTAGCGGGAACTCCTACAATGAGCAGTTCTTC
cdr3_aa: CASSPTSGNSYNEQFF

clone_size: .
d_call: TRBD1
j_call: TRBJ2-3
cdr3_length: 14
v_call: TRBV27
cdr3_nt: TGTGCCAGCAGGGGGGACAGGGAAGTAGATACGCAGTATTTT
cdr3_aa: CASRGDREVDTQYF

clone_size: .
d_call: .
j_call: TRBJ2-7
cdr3_length: 16
v_call: TRBV7-2
cdr3_nt: TGTGCCAGCAGCTTATTTGGGACTCCTATCTCCTACGAGCAGTACTTC
cdr3_aa: CASSLFGTPISYEQYF

clone_size: .
d_call: TRBD2
j_call: TRBJ2-1
cdr3_length: 18
v_call: TRBV4-1
cdr3_nt: TGCGCCAGCAGCAGTCCCGTCCCCCCGCTAGCGGGAGTAAATGAGCAGTTCTTC
cdr3_aa: CASSSPVPPLAGVNEQFF

clone_size: once
d_call: .
j_call: TRBJ2-1
cdr3_length: 18
v_call: TRBV10-1
cdr3_nt: TGCGCCAGCACCCCGGCGGGGGCAGCGCCAAGCTCCTACAATGAGCAGTTCTTC
cdr3_aa: CASTPAGAAPSSYNEQFF

clone_size: .
d_call: .
j_call: TRBJ1-1
cdr3_length: 12
v_call: TRBV4-3
cdr3_nt: TGCGCCAGCAGCCAAGGTAGGGGCGAAGCTTTCTTT
cdr3_aa: CASSQGRGEAFF

clone_size: .
d_call: TRBD1
j_call: TRBJ2-7
cdr3_length: 16
v_call: TRBV27
cdr3_nt: TGTGCCAGCAGTTCGGACAGGGGGCCGGTCCCCTACGAGCAGTACTTC
cdr3_aa: CASSSDRGPVPYEQYF

clone_size: .
d_call: .
j_call: TRBJ1-3
cdr3_length: 13
v_call: TRBV30
cdr3_nt: TGTGCCTGGGAAGGGGACTCTGGAAACACCATATATTTT
cdr3_aa: CAWEGDSGNTIYF

clone_size: .
d_call: TRBD1
j_call: TRBJ1-1
cdr3_length: 16
v_call: TRBV11-2
cdr3_nt: TGTGCCAGCAGCTCTCCGGGACAGGGGCAGATCACTGAAGCTTTCTTT
cdr3_aa: CASSSPGQGQITEAFF

clone_size: .
d_call: TRBD2
j_call: TRBJ2-7
cdr3_length: 16
v_call: TRBV9
cdr3_nt: TGTGCCAGCAGCGTAGAAGGGGGACTAGCGGGAGACAAGCAGTACTTC
cdr3_aa: CASSVEGGLAGDKQYF

clone_size: .
d_call: TRBD1
j_call: TRBJ2-7
cdr3_length: 17
v_call: TRBV25-1
cdr3_nt: TGTGCCAGCAGTGAAAAGGGGGAGCAAGGGGGCTTATACGAGCAGTACTTC
cdr3_aa: CASSEKGEQGGLYEQYF

clone_size: .
d_call: TRBD2
j_call: TRBJ2-1
cdr3_length: 16
v_call: TRBV2
cdr3_nt: TGTGCCAGCAGTGAAGGTGAGGCGGGAGGGCCGCATGAGCAGTTCTTC
cdr3_aa: CASSEGEAGGPHEQFF

clone_size: .
d_call: TRBD2
j_call: TRBJ2-1
cdr3_length: 15
v_call: TRBV5-1
cdr3_nt: TGCGCCAGCAGCTTGGAAAGGGACTATTACAATGAGCAGTTCTTC
cdr3_aa: CASSLERDYYNEQFF

clone_size: .
d_call: .
j_call: TRBJ1-4
cdr3_length: 13
v_call: TRBV27
cdr3_nt: TGTGCCAGCAGCCGGCAGGGTGATGAAAAACTGTTTTTT
cdr3_aa: CASSRQGDEKLFF

clone_size: .
d_call: TRBD1
j_call: TRBJ1-3
cdr3_length: 16
v_call: TRBV7-2
cdr3_nt: TGTGCCAGCAGCATGCCGACAGGGAGCTCTGGAAACACCATATATTTT
cdr3_aa: CASSMPTGSSGNTIYF

clone_size: .
d_call: TRBD1
j_call: TRBJ2-7
cdr3_length: 13
v_call: TRBV9
cdr3_nt: TGTGCCAGCAGCGGCGACAGGGGTGACGAGCAGTACTTC
cdr3_aa: CASSGDRGDEQYF

clone_size: .
d_call: TRBD2
j_call: TRBJ2-7
cdr3_length: 14
v_call: TRBV5-1
cdr3_nt: TGCGCCAGCAGCTGGAGACTAGCGGGAGAAGAGCAGTACTTC
cdr3_aa: CASSWRLAGEEQYF

clone_size: .
d_call: .
j_call: TRBJ2-7
cdr3_length: 17
v_call: TRBV27
cdr3_nt: TGTGCCAGCAGCCCTGGACCCCCGGGACTCAGCTCCTACGAGCAGTACTTC
cdr3_aa: CASSPGPPGLSSYEQYF

clone_size: .
d_call: .
j_call: TRBJ1-2
cdr3_length: 14
v_call: TRBV30
cdr3_nt: TGTGCCTGGAACAAATCAGGGCCGGACTATGGCTACACCTTC
cdr3_aa: CAWNKSGPDYGYTF

clone_size: .
d_call: .
j_call: TRBJ2-1
cdr3_length: 13
v_call: TRBV7-2
cdr3_nt: TGTGCCAGCCGTAGCCGATCCTACAATGAGCAGTTCTTC
cdr3_aa: CASRSRSYNEQFF

clone_size: .
d_call: .
j_call: TRBJ2-2
cdr3_length: 12
v_call: TRBV6-6
cdr3_nt: TGTGCCAGCAGCTCCCCCCGGGCTAGCGCGCTTTTT
cdr3_aa: CASSSPRASALF

clone_size: few
d_call: .
j_call: TRBJ2-7
cdr3_length: 12
v_call: TRBV29-1
cdr3_nt: TGCAGCGTCCGGGACATCTCCTACGAGCAGTACTTC
cdr3_aa: CSVRDISYEQYF

clone_size: .
d_call: TRBD2
j_call: TRBJ2-7
cdr3_length: 15
v_call: TRBV11-3
cdr3_nt: TGTGCCAGCAGCTTAGGGACTAGCGCATCCTACGAGCAGTACTTC
cdr3_aa: CASSLGTSASYEQYF

clone_size: .
d_call: .
j_call: TRBJ1-2
cdr3_length: 17
v_call: TRBV27
cdr3_nt: TGTGCCAGCAGTCCGGCCCGGGCCGCCCCGATGAGGGATGGCTACACCTTC
cdr3_aa: CASSPARAAPMRDGYTF

clone_size: .
d_call: .
j_call: TRBJ1-5
cdr3_length: 17
v_call: TRBV21-1
cdr3_nt: TGTGCCAGCAGCCCGCGGCCGGTCGGATATAGCAATCAGCCCCAGCATTTT
cdr3_aa: CASSPRPVGYSNQPQHF

clone_size: .
d_call: .
j_call: TRBJ1-2
cdr3_length: 17
v_call: TRBV21-1
cdr3_nt: TGTGCCAGCAGCAAAGCTCGGAGACAGGGGCCTAACTATGGCTACACCTTC
cdr3_aa: CASSKARRQGPNYGYTF

clone_size: once
d_call: TRBD2
j_call: TRBJ2-7
cdr3_length: 14
v_call: TRBV19
cdr3_nt: TGTGCCAGTAGTCAACTAGCGGGAGCTTACGAGCAGTACTTC
cdr3_aa: CASSQLAGAYEQYF

clone_size: .
d_call: .
j_call: TRBJ2-3
cdr3_length: 16
v_call: TRBV6-1
cdr3_nt: TGTGCCAGCAGTGAAAGGGGGACAAATAGCACAGATACGCAGTATTTT
cdr3_aa: CASSERGTNSTDTQYF

clone_size: .
d_call: .
j_call: TRBJ1-2
cdr3_length: 17
v_call: TRBV2
cdr3_nt: TGTGCCAGCAGTGATGAGGTAGCATGGCAGGGAGGGTATGGCTACACCTTC
cdr3_aa: CASSDEVAWQGGYGYTF

clone_size: .
d_call: .
j_call: TRBJ1-2
cdr3_length: 16
v_call: TRBV30
cdr3_nt: TGTGCCTGGAGTTTTCCTCCGGGACACGGTGACTATGGCTACACCTTC
cdr3_aa: CAWSFPPGHGDYGYTF

clone_size: .
d_call: .
j_call: TRBJ2-1
cdr3_length: 12
v_call: TRBV27
cdr3_nt: TGTGCCAGCAGTTTATACCCGAGTGAGCAGTTCTTC
cdr3_aa: CASSLYPSEQFF

clone_size: .
d_call: .
j_call: TRBJ2-7
cdr3_length: 13
v_call: TRBV5-4
cdr3_nt: TGTGCCAGCAGCTTGGGAGGTACTAGCGAGCAGTACTTC
cdr3_aa: CASSLGGTSEQYF

clone_size: .
d_call: .
j_call: TRBJ2-7
cdr3_length: 14
v_call: TRBV28
cdr3_nt: TGTGCCAGCAGCTCTTCCCCCCCCTCCTACGAGCAGTACTTC
cdr3_aa: CASSSSPPSYEQYF

clone_size: .
d_call: TRBD2
j_call: TRBJ2-7
cdr3_length: 16
v_call: TRBV27
cdr3_nt: TGTGCCAGCACCGGAGGACTTAGCGGGAGTCGAGACGAGCAGTACTTC
cdr3_aa: CASTGGLSGSRDEQYF

clone_size: .
d_call: TRBD2
j_call: TRBJ2-7
cdr3_length: 16
v_call: TRBV4-3
cdr3_nt: TGCGCCAGCAGCCAAAGTTCCCGGGGGGACTACTACGAGCAGTACTTC
cdr3_aa: CASSQSSRGDYYEQYF

clone_size: .
d_call: .
j_call: TRBJ1-1
cdr3_length: 17
v_call: TRBV14
cdr3_nt: TGTGCCAGCAGCCAAGAAATAGACCTAGGGGAGAACACTGAAGCTTTCTTT
cdr3_aa: CASSQEIDLGENTEAFF

clone_size: .
d_call: TRBD1
j_call: TRBJ1-2
cdr3_length: 14
v_call: TRBV5-4
cdr3_nt: TGTGCCAGCAGCGCGGACAGGGAGGACTATGGCTACACCTTC
cdr3_aa: CASSADREDYGYTF

clone_size: .
d_call: TRBD2
j_call: TRBJ2-2
cdr3_length: 19
v_call: TRBV12-5
cdr3_nt: TGTGCTAGTGGCCCCTGGCCGAGACCTTGGGGAGGGGTCACCGGGGAGCTGTTTTTT
cdr3_aa: CASGPWPRPWGGVTGELFF

clone_size: .
d_call: .
j_call: TRBJ1-5
cdr3_length: 14
v_call: TRBV15
cdr3_nt: TGTGCCACTTCACTGGAGGTCAGCAATCAGCCCCAGCATTTT
cdr3_aa: CATSLEVSNQPQHF

clone_size: once
d_call: .
j_call: TRBJ2-7
cdr3_length: 11
v_call: TRBV20-1
cdr3_nt: TGCAGTGCTAGATCATCCTACGAGCAGTACTTC
cdr3_aa: CSARSSYEQYF

clone_size: .
d_call: TRBD2
j_call: TRBJ2-3
cdr3_length: 15
v_call: TRBV7-9
cdr3_nt: TGTGCCAGCAGCTCCCCGGCGGGAGGGCCAGATACGCAGTATTTT
cdr3_aa: CASSSPAGGPDTQYF

clone_size: .
d_call: TRBD1
j_call: TRBJ2-7
cdr3_length: 14
v_call: TRBV6-5
cdr3_nt: TGTGCCAGCACCGCGTCAGGGGGCATTGGCGAGCAGTACTTC
cdr3_aa: CASTASGGIGEQYF

clone_size: .
d_call: .
j_call: TRBJ2-7
cdr3_length: 13
v_call: TRBV28
cdr3_nt: TGTGCCAGCAGAGTAGGCGGGTTGGGCGAGCAGTACTTC
cdr3_aa: CASRVGGLGEQYF

clone_size: .
d_call: .
j_call: TRBJ2-5
cdr3_length: 16
v_call: TRBV9
cdr3_nt: TGTGCCGAAGCTTCTCTGCTGGACTATCCCCAAGAGACCCAGTACTTC
cdr3_aa: CAEASLLDYPQETQYF

clone_size: .
d_call: TRBD2
j_call: TRBJ2-5
cdr3_length: 15
v_call: TRBV5-1
cdr3_nt: TGCGCCAGCAGCTTTCCTGGGAGGGGAGAGGAGACCCAGTACTTC
cdr3_aa: CASSFPGRGEETQYF

clone_size: .
d_call: .
j_call: TRBJ1-2
cdr3_length: 16
v_call: TRBV19
cdr3_nt: TGTGCCAGTAGCTTTTTCCCCACCCAGATGAACTATGGCTACACCTTC
cdr3_aa: CASSFFPTQMNYGYTF

clone_size: .
d_call: TRBD1
j_call: TRBJ2-7
cdr3_length: 13
v_call: TRBV25-1
cdr3_nt: TGTGCCAGCAGGGGGACAGTAACCTACGAGCAGTACTTC
cdr3_aa: CASRGTVTYEQYF

clone_size: .
d_call: .
j_call: TRBJ2-1
cdr3_length: 13
v_call: TRBV28
cdr3_nt: TGTGCCAGCAGTTTTTCACAGTTAAATGAGCAGTTCTTC
cdr3_aa: CASSFSQLNEQFF

clone_size: once
d_call: .
j_call: TRBJ1-1
cdr3_length: 15
v_call: TRBV6-1
cdr3_nt: TGTGCCAGCCATCCATCGGGAAAGGTCTCGCCTGAAGCTTTCTTT
cdr3_aa: CASHPSGKVSPEAFF

clone_size: .
d_call: TRBD1
j_call: TRBJ2-5
cdr3_length: 15
v_call: TRBV11-3
cdr3_nt: TGTGCCAGCAGCCCTCACCGGGACAGGGGCGAGACCCAGTACTTC
cdr3_aa: CASSPHRDRGETQYF

clone_size: .
d_call: TRBD2
j_call: TRBJ2-3
cdr3_length: 16
v_call: TRBV5-1
cdr3_nt: TGCGCCAGCAGCATCCTTTGGCGGGAGGGGACAGATACGCAGTATTTT
cdr3_aa: CASSILWREGTDTQYF